This TCR beta chain was documented in a study of T cell responses to AZD1222 COVID-19 vaccine. Across the whole study: Pooling was applied to second doses at about 4 or about 12 weeks.

Whole-study results and caveats: Targets within unmutated variant regions were reportedly found for nearly half of spike-specific TCRs. Seropositive at baseline were only six AZD1222 recipients.

Here immunoSEQ multiplex PCR was the method, and the copy in TCRdb shows in-frame clones only, minus some. The sample lists about 30,000 clones; about 94% were seen once. The V gene's germline CDR1 is SEHNR and CDR2 FQNEAQ (reference sequence). V was trimmed by 3 bases and J by 6 bases, leaving 14 bases between them. The CDR3 totals 14 residues. Notes on this clone: Its matching antigen is unknown.

The source is an adult in good health. This sequence joins TRBV7-9 and TRBJ1-2; D is possibly TRBD1 (5 bases). The sample was peripheral blood, taken on day 0 of AZD1222 vaccination. The CDR3 region is CASSLWTSGNGYTF. The CDR3 coding sequence is TGTGCCAGCAGCTTGTGGACAAGCGGAAATGGCTACACCTTC.